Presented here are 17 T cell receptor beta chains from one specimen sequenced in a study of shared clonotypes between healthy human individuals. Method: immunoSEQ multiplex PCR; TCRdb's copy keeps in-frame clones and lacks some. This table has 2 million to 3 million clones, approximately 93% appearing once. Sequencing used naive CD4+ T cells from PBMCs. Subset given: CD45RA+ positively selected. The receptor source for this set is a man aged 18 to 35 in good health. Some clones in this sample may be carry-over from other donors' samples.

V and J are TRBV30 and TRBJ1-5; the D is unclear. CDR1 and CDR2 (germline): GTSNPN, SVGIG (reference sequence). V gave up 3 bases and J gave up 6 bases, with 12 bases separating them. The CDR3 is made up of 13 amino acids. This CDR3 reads CAWRGRGGQPQHF. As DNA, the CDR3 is TGTGCCTGGAGGGGTCGGGGTGGTCAGCCCCAGCATTTT.

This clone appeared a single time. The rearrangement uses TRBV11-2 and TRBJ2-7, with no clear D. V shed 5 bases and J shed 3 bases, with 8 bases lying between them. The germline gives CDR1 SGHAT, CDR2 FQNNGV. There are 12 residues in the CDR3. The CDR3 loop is CASSRGFYEQYF. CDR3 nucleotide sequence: TGTGCCAGCAGCCGCGGATTCTACGAGCAGTACTTC.

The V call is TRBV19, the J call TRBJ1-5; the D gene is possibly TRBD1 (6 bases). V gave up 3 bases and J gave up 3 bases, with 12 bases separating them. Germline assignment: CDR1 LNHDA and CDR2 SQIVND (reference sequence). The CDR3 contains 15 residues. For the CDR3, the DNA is TGTGCCAGTAGTATGCCCCGACAGGCCAATCAGCCCCAGCATTTT. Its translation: CASSMPRQANQPQHF.

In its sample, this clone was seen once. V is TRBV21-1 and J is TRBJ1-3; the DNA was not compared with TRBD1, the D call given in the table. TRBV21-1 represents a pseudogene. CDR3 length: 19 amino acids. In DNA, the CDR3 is TGTGCCAGCAGCAAAGGAACAGGGGCCTTACCCGGCCCAAGGAACACCATATATTTT. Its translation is CASSKGTGALPGPRNTIYF.

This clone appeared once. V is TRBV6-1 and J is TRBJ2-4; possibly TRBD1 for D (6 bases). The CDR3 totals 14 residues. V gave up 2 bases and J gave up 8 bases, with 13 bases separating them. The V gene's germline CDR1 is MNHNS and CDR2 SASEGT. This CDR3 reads CASSELGGWDIQYF. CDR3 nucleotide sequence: TGTGCCAGCAGTGAATTAGGGGGATGGGACATTCAGTACTTC.

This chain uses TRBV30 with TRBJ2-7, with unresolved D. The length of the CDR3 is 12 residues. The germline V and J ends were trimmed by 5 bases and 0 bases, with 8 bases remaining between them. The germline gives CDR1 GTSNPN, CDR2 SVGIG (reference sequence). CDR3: CAWDFDSYEQYF. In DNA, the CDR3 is TGTGCCTGGGACTTCGACTCCTACGAGCAGTACTTC.

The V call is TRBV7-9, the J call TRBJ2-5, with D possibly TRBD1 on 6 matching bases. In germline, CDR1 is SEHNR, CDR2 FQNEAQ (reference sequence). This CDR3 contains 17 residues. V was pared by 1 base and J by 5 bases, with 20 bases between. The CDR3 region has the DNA TGTGCCAGCAGCTTAGACTACGGGACACGACCGCAGGAGACCCAGTACTTC. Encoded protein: CASSLDYGTRPQETQYF.

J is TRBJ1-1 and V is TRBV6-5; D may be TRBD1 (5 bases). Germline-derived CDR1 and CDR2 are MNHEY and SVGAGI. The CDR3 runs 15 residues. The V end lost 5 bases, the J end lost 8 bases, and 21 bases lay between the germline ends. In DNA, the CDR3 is TGTGCCAGCAGTACCTCAGGCCGGGGGTGGATCGAAGCTTTCTTT. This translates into CASSTSGRGWIEAFF.

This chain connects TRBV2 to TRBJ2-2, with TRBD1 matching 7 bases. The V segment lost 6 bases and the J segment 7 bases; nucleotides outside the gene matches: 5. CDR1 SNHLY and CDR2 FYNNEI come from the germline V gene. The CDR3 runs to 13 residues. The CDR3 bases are TGTGCCAGCAGAAGACAGGGCGGCGGGGAGCTGTTTTTT. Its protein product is CASRRQGGGELFF.

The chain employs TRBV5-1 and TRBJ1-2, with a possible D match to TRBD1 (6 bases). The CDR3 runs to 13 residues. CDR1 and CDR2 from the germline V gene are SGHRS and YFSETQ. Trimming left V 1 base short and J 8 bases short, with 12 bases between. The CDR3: CASSLRGRMGYTF. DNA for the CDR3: TGCGCCAGCAGCTTGCGGGGGCGCATGGGCTACACCTTC.

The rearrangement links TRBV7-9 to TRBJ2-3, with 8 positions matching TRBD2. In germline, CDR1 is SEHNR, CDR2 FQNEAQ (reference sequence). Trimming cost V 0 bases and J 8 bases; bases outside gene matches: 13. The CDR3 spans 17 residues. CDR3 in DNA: TGTGCCAGCAGCTTAGCCTCCGGGACTAGGGGGGCAGGTACGCAGTATTTT. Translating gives CASSLASGTRGAGTQYF.

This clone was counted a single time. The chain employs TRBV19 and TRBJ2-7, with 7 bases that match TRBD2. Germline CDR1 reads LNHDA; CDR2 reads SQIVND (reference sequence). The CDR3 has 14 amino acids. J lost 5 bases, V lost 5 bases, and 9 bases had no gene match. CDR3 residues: CASSGGGGVHEQYF. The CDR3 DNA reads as TGTGCCAGTAGTGGTGGGGGAGGGGTCCACGAGCAGTACTTC.

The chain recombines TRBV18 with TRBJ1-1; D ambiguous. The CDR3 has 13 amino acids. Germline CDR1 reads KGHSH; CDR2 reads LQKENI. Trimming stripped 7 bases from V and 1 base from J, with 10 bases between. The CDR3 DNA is TGTGCCAGCTGCATCCACAGGAACACTGAAGCTTTCTTT. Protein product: CASCIHRNTEAFF.

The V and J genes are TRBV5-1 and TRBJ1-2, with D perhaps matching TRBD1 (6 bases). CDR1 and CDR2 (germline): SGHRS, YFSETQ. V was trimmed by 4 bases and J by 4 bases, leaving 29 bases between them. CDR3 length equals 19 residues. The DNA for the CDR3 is TGCGCCAGCAGCGGTCTAGCTAGGACAGTAAATTACGGGGGCTATGGCTACACCTTC. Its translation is CASSGLARTVNYGGYGYTF.

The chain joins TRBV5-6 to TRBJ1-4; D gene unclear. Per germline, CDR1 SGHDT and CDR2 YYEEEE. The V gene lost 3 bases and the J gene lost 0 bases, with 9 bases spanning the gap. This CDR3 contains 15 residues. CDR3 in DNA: TGTGCCAGCAGCTCGGCAGCCGCAACTAATGAAAAACTGTTTTTT. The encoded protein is CASSSAAATNEKLFF.

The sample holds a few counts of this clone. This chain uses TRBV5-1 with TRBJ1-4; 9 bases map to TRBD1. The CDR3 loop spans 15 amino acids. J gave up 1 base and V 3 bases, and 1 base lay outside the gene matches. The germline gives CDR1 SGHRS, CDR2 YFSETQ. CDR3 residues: CASSSTGGTNEKLFF. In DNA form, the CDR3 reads TGCGCCAGCAGCTCGACAGGGGGAACTAATGAAAAACTGTTTTTT.

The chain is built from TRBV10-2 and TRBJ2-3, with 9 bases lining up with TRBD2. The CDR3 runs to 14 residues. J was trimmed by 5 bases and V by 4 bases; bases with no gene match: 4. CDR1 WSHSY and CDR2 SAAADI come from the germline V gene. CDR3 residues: CASSVASGKDTQYF. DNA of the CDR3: TGCGCCAGCAGTGTGGCTAGCGGGAAAGATACGCAGTATTTT.